Below are 28 T cell receptor beta chains sequenced from a single sample in a study of blood T cell repertoires in COVID-19. Only in-frame clones appear in the TCRdb table, and some are missing; sequencing was by immunoSEQ multiplex PCR. The data contain 160,000 or so clones, about four fifths of them singletons. Sequencing input: PBMCs or T cells enriched from blood (not recorded which). Source of these receptors: a woman aged 55-70 years who had recovered from COVID-19.

The V gene is TRBV5-1, the J gene TRBJ1-1; D not resolved. Per germline, CDR1 SGHRS and CDR2 YFSETQ. With 4 bases removed from V and 1 base from J, the gap between germline ends came to 8 bases. The CDR3 totals 13 residues. The CDR3 sequence is CASSPLRNTEAFF. In DNA form, the CDR3 reads TGCGCCAGCAGCCCCCTTAGGAACACTGAAGCTTTCTTT.

The CDR3 DNA sequence: TGTGCCAGCAGGCCGACGGGTCCAGCTGAAGCTTTCTTT. This sequence encodes CASRPTGPAEAFF. The chain couples TRBV7-2 to TRBJ1-1, with unresolved D. The V end was cut by 6 bases, the J end by 6 bases, with 14 bases between. CDR3 length equals 13 residues. CDR1 is SGHTA, CDR2 FQGNSA, per germline.

This sequence joins TRBV27 and TRBJ2-2, with 13 bases lining up with TRBD2. Looked up from germline, CDR1 is MNHEY and CDR2 is SMNVEV (reference sequence). The CDR3 is 16 residues long. Trimming removed 4 bases from V and 7 bases from J; junction bases left unmatched: 6. The CDR3 region has the DNA TGTGCCAGCAGTTCACTAGCGGGGGGGACGAACGGGGAGCTGTTTTTT. It specifies CASSSLAGGTNGELFF.

V is TRBV9 and J is TRBJ1-1; tentatively, D is TRBD1 (5 bases). Germline values: CDR1 SGDLS, CDR2 YYNGEE. With 1 base removed from V and 3 bases from J, the gap between germline ends came to 13 bases. This CDR3 has 15 amino acids. CDR3 in DNA: TGTGCCAGCAGCGTACGGCCAGGGATGGACACTGAAGCTTTCTTT. This translates into CASSVRPGMDTEAFF.

This chain joins TRBV19 and TRBJ2-5; 8 nucleotides line up with TRBD1. The V gene end was trimmed by 5 bases and the J gene end by 5 bases; junction bases not matched to a gene: 7. Germline CDR1 LNHDA, CDR2 SQIVND (reference sequence). The CDR3 spans 14 residues. CDR3 bases: TGTGCCAGTAGTGGATCAGGGGGCAGGGAGACCCAGTACTTC. It yields the protein CASSGSGGRETQYF.

This chain joins TRBV6-2 or TRBV6-3 and TRBJ1-2; 12 bases are shared with TRBD1. V lost 4 bases, J lost 8 bases, and 8 bases stayed unmatched. The CDR3 is 15 amino acids. Germline V gene sequence: CDR1 MNHEY, CDR2 SVGEGT. In nucleotides, the CDR3 is TGTGCCAGCAGTTCCCCGGGACAGGGGGCGATAGGCTACACCTTC. Its protein is CASSSPGQGAIGYTF.

The chain recombines TRBV5-1 with TRBJ2-7, with 13 bases lining up with TRBD2. Germline-derived CDR1 and CDR2 are SGHRS and YFSETQ. Trimming took 3 bases from V and 4 from J; bases not matched to a gene: 1. The CDR3 contains 14 residues. CDR3 loop: CASSSTSGGYEQYF. CDR3 bases: TGCGCCAGCAGCTCGACTAGCGGGGGGTACGAGCAGTACTTC.

This sequence joins TRBV19 and TRBJ1-2; D gene uncertain. V gave up 0 bases and J gave up 2 bases, with 13 bases separating them. Germline V lookup: CDR1 LNHDA, CDR2 SQIVND (reference sequence). The CDR3 totals 16 residues. CDR3 DNA sequence: TGTGCCAGTAGTATAGAAGGACTGAGGAGCAACTATGGCTACACCTTC. Protein: CASSIEGLRSNYGYTF.

V gene TRBV14 combines with J gene TRBJ2-3; 8 positions match TRBD2. Trimming at V came to 5 bases and at J to 7 bases, leaving 8 bases not matched to a gene. Per the germline V gene, CDR1 is SGHDN and CDR2 is FVKESK. CDR3 length: 14 residues. This CDR3 reads CASSERGGPYTQYF. DNA for the CDR3: TGTGCCAGCAGCGAACGCGGGGGGCCGTATACGCAGTATTTT.

The chain recombines TRBV5-1 with TRBJ1-6, with 9 bases that match TRBD1. J gave up 7 bases and V 0 bases, and 2 bases lay outside the gene matches. Germline V gives CDR1 SGHRS, CDR2 YFSETQ. The length of the CDR3 is 15 residues. The CDR3: CASSLGTGENSPLHF. The CDR3 nucleotides are TGCGCCAGCAGCTTGGGGACAGGGGAGAATTCACCCCTCCACTTT.

V and J are TRBV9 and TRBJ1-2; D may be TRBD1 (6 bases). Germline CDR1 is SGDLS and CDR2 is YYNGEE. Trimming pared 0 bases from V and 2 bases from J, leaving 11 bases between. This CDR3 comprises 15 residues. CDR3 sequence (DNA): TGTGCCAGCAGCGTAGACGGGACAACAAACTATGGCTACACCTTC. It codes for CASSVDGTTNYGYTF.

This clone was seen only once. V gene TRBV19 combines with J gene TRBJ1-2, with D hard to call. Germline-derived CDR1 and CDR2 are LNHDA and SQIVND (reference sequence). V lost 7 bases, J lost 2 bases, and 17 bases lay in between. This CDR3 is 15 amino acids long. CDR3 nucleotides: TGTGCCAGTACCCAGTATTCGGGATTCAACTATGGCTACACCTTC. Its protein product is CASTQYSGFNYGYTF.

CDR3 residues: CSSRQGLNEQFF. The CDR3 region has the DNA TGCAGCTCCAGACAGGGTCTCAATGAGCAGTTCTTC. The chain has TRBV29-1 and TRBJ2-1; 7 bases agree with TRBD1. The V gene end was trimmed by 8 bases and the J gene end by 6 bases; junction bases not matched to a gene: 7. In germline, CDR1 is SQVTM, CDR2 ANQGSEA. The CDR3 spans 12 residues.

The gene calls are TRBV9 and TRBJ1-6, with 8 bases aligning to TRBD1. V was clipped by 0 bases and J by 6 bases; unmatched bases: 8. Per germline, CDR1 SGDLS and CDR2 YYNGEE. This CDR3 spans 17 amino acids. The CDR3 reads CASSVEGQALSNSPLHF. DNA of the CDR3: TGTGCCAGCAGCGTAGAGGGACAGGCTCTGAGTAATTCACCCCTCCACTTT.

The V gene is TRBV7-2, the J gene TRBJ2-5; D call uncertain. Trimming shortened V by 5 bases and J by 2 bases, and 9 bases separated the two germline ends. Germline loops: CDR1 SGHTA, CDR2 FQGNSA. This CDR3 has 13 residues. CDR3 DNA: TGTGCCAGCAGCATACGACAACAAGAGACCCAGTACTTC. Its translation is CASSIRQQETQYF.

Only one count was recorded for this clone. V gene TRBV11-1 combines with J gene TRBJ1-2; the D gene is possibly TRBD1 (5 bases). V lost 5 bases and J 7 bases, leaving 17 bases between the germline ends. This CDR3 contains 14 residues. Germline CDR1 SGHAT, CDR2 FQDESV (reference sequence). The CDR3, as DNA: TGTGCCAGCAGCGCGGCGGGGACCAAGGCTGGCTACACCTTC. This translates into CASSAAGTKAGYTF. Based on the CDR3 plus reference TRBV11-1 and TRBJ1-2, the full variable domain is EAEVAQSPRYKITEKSQAVAFWCDPISGHATLYWYRQILGQGPELLVQFQDESVVDDSQLPKDRFSAERLKGVDSTLKIQPAELGDSAMYLCASSAAGTKAGYTFGSGTRLTVV.

The rearrangement links TRBV3-1 (or the pseudogene TRBV3-2) to TRBJ2-7; no definite D call. In germline, CDR1 is LGHDT, CDR2 YNNKEL (reference sequence). The V and J ends lost 6 bases and 4 bases respectively, with 10 bases between them. This CDR3 has 12 residues. DNA for the CDR3: TGTGCCAGCAGTCGACAAGAATACGAGCAGTACTTC. This gives the protein CASSRQEYEQYF.

This sequence joins TRBV21-1 and TRBJ1-5; the table gives TRBD1 as D, unverified against the DNA. TRBV21-1 is marked as a pseudogene. This CDR3 is built from 16 residues. Here the CDR3 reads CASSPERRGIGQPQHF. DNA for the CDR3: TGTGCCAGCAGTCCCGAGCGCAGGGGCATCGGGCAGCCCCAGCATTTT.

CDR3 sequence: CASSLSGTSETQYF. The CDR3 region has the DNA TGTGCCAGCAGCCTTTCGGGGACTTCGGAGACCCAGTACTTC. This chain uses TRBV14 with TRBJ2-5; D possibly corresponds to TRBD2 (6 bases). Germline loops: CDR1 SGHDN, CDR2 FVKESK. V was trimmed by 4 bases and J by 5 bases, leaving 14 bases between them. The CDR3 runs 14 residues. The whole variable domain, remainder taken from reference TRBV14 and TRBJ2-5, is EAGVTQFPSHSVIEKGQTVTLRCDPISGHDNLYWYRRVMGKEIKFLLHFVKESKQDESGMPNNRFLAERTGGTYSTLKVQPAELEDSGVYFCASSLSGTSETQYFGPGTRLLVL.

The chain combines TRBV24-1 with TRBJ2-5; D might be TRBD2 (5 bases). With 9 bases removed from V and 0 bases from J, the gap between germline ends came to 10 bases. This CDR3 spans 13 amino acids. Per the germline V gene, CDR1 is KGHDR and CDR2 is SFDVKD. The CDR3 spells CATRGYHQETQYF. The CDR3 nucleotides read TGTGCCACCCGGGGATATCACCAAGAGACCCAGTACTTC.

The gene calls are TRBV27 and TRBJ1-6, with D possibly being TRBD1 (6 bases). The CDR3 is 17 residues long. V was shortened by 4 bases and J by 9 bases, with 22 bases between the two germline ends. CDR1 is MNHEY and CDR2 is SMNVEV in the germline V gene (reference sequence). CDR3 DNA: TGTGCCAGCAGTTCAGTGGGGGCTGGGGTAGGTGTTTCACCCCTCCACTTT. Its translation: CASSSVGAGVGVSPLHF.

Worth noting for this clone: This sample includes further DNA sequences coding for the same CDR3. The rearrangement joins TRBV5-1 to TRBJ1-1; 7 nucleotides line up with TRBD1. Trimming removed 0 bases from V and 1 base from J; junction bases left unmatched: 3. CDR3 size: 15 residues. Germline lookup yields CDR1 SGHRS and CDR2 YFSETQ. CDR3 sequence reads: CASSLGGTANTEAFF. CDR3 in DNA: TGCGCCAGCAGCTTGGGGGGGACAGCGAACACTGAAGCTTTCTTT.

This clone appeared once. The CDR3 reads CASSSPTGTGGRETQYF. Written as DNA, the CDR3 is TGTGCCAGCAGTTCCCCCACCGGGACAGGGGGCAGAGAGACCCAGTACTTC. V and J are TRBV27 and TRBJ2-5; 12 bases agree with TRBD1. The length of the CDR3 is 17 residues. Trimming cost V 4 bases and J 4 bases; bases outside gene matches: 10. Germline assignment: CDR1 MNHEY and CDR2 SMNVEV (reference sequence).

The chain links TRBV30 to TRBJ2-1; 9 bases are a match to TRBD2. Germline lookup yields CDR1 GTSNPN and CDR2 SVGIG (reference sequence). CDR3 length: 16 residues. Trimming took 2 bases from V and 7 from J; bases not matched to a gene: 12. The CDR3 here is CAWSPLRRGGGNEQFF. Here the CDR3 DNA reads TGTGCCTGGAGTCCTCTCCGGCGGGGGGGTGGGAATGAGCAGTTCTTC.

The chain links TRBV5-1 to TRBJ2-3; 8 positions agree with TRBD2. The junction had 6 bases not matched to a gene; V was cut back by 1 base and J by 2 bases. Germline CDR1 is SGHRS and CDR2 is YFSETQ. This CDR3 is built from 16 residues. The CDR3 sequence is CASSLFTGGITDTQYF. The CDR3 coding sequence is TGCGCCAGCAGCTTGTTCACGGGGGGGATCACAGATACGCAGTATTTT.

In its sample, this clone was seen a few times. The V gene is TRBV14, the J gene TRBJ2-7, with a weak D call TRBD1 (5 bases). V was shortened by 4 bases and J by 5 bases, with 15 bases between the two germline ends. The CDR3 spans 14 residues. The germline V gene has CDR1 SGHDN and CDR2 FVKESK. Written as DNA, the CDR3 is TGTGCCAGCAGCCGGGGCGGCTATCAAAACGAGCAGTACTTC. It encodes CASSRGGYQNEQYF.

This clone showed up just once. V and J are TRBV13 and TRBJ2-6; perhaps TRBD2 as D (5 bases). The V end was cut by 7 bases, the J end by 2 bases, with 18 bases between. This CDR3 comprises 17 residues. The germline V gene encodes CDR1 PRHDT and CDR2 FYEKMQ (reference sequence). The CDR3 coding sequence is TGTGCCAGCACCACCTTAACTAGGCGGGCTGGGGCCAACGTCCTGACTTTC. Its protein is CASTTLTRRAGANVLTF. The complete variable domain, with remaining parts taken from reference TRBV13 and TRBJ2-6, reads AAGVIQSPRHLIKEKRETATLKCYPIPRHDTVYWYQQGPGQDPQFLISFYEKMQSDKGSIPDRFSAQQFSDYHSELNMSSLELGDSALYFCASTTLTRRAGANVLTFGAGSRLTVL.

V usage is TRBV7-9 and J usage is TRBJ1-3, with unresolved D. The CDR3 covers 14 residues. Germline CDR1 is SEHNR and CDR2 is FQNEAQ (reference sequence). The V gene lost 6 bases and the J gene lost 4 bases, with 13 bases spanning the gap. CDR3 region: CASSTPSRGNTIYF. The CDR3 DNA is TGTGCCAGCAGTACCCCCTCTAGGGGAAACACCATATATTTT.